These T cell receptor beta chains were read from a single sample in a study of cytomegalovirus exposure and HLA in healthy donors. Clones were sequenced by immunoSEQ multiplex PCR, and TCRdb holds only the in-frame ones, with some missing. Reported are some 180,000 clones; the ten largest clones contain about 6%. The specimen was PBMCs. Receptor source: a man aged 25-40 years in good health and CMV-seronegative. Each CDR3 is given with its conserved first and last residue. A D gene is named only where the DNA matches it firmly.

TRBD2	TRBV9	TRBJ2-7	CASSVGPSGGTEQYF	TGTGCCAGCAGCGTAGGGCCTAGCGGGGGGACCGAGCAGTACTTC
TRBD2	TRBV5-4	TRBJ2-3	CATPTLGREKVDTQYF	TGTGCCACCCCCACGTTAGGGCGGGAGAAAGTAGATACGCAGTATTTT
TRBD2	TRBV19	TRBJ2-3	CASHPGASGESDTQYF	TGTGCCAGCCATCCGGGGGCTAGCGGGGAGTCAGATACGCAGTATTTT
.	TRBV5-4	TRBJ1-4	CASSLAGGPGVKLFF	TGTGCCAGCAGCTTGGCCGGCGGGCCCGGGGTGAAACTGTTTTTT
.	TRBV13	TRBJ1-3	CASSFNGNTIYF	TGTGCCAGCAGCTTCAATGGAAACACCATATATTTT
.	TRBV7-6	TRBJ2-2	CASSLRGRDDTGELFF	TGTGCCAGCAGTCTCAGAGGGCGGGACGACACCGGGGAGCTGTTTTTT
.	TRBV5-4	TRBJ2-5	CASTQAQREETQYF	TGTGCCAGCACCCAGGCCCAACGAGAAGAGACCCAGTACTTC
TRBD2	TRBV19	TRBJ2-7	CASSIGFGGRVGEQYF	TGTGCCAGTAGTATAGGGTTTGGCGGGAGAGTGGGCGAGCAGTACTTC
.	TRBV5-1	TRBJ2-2	CASSSLFRNTGELFF	TGCGCCAGCAGCTCCCTTTTCCGGAACACCGGGGAGCTGTTTTTT
TRBD2	TRBV27	TRBJ2-5	CASSGTLAGQETQYF	TGTGCCAGCAGTGGCACTCTAGCGGGACAAGAGACCCAGTACTTC
TRBD2	TRBV5-1	TRBJ2-3	CASTSWEREGNTQYF	TGCGCCAGCACCTCATGGGAGCGGGAGGGGAATACGCAGTATTTT
TRBD1	TRBV7-9	TRBJ2-3	CASSAPGQSTDTQYF	TGTGCCAGCAGCGCGCCGGGACAGAGCACAGATACGCAGTATTTT
TRBD1	TRBV4-3	TRBJ2-7	CASSQGRTGSYEQYF	TGCGCCAGCAGCCAAGGTCGGACAGGGAGCTACGAGCAGTACTTC
.	TRBV9	TRBJ1-4	CASSVQGMNEKLFF	TGTGCCAGCAGCGTACAGGGGATGAACGAAAAACTGTTTTTT
TRBD1	TRBV10-3	TRBJ1-1	CAINPGQGATEAFF	TGTGCCATCAACCCGGGACAGGGGGCAACTGAAGCTTTCTTT
.	TRBV10-3	TRBJ2-5	CAISGVSEGQETQYF	TGTGCCATCAGTGGGGTTTCAGAGGGACAAGAGACCCAGTACTTC
.	TRBV7-9	TRBJ2-1	CASSSDIQFMGNEQFF	TGTGCCAGCAGCTCGGACATCCAGTTCATGGGCAATGAGCAGTTCTTC
.	TRBV7-9	TRBJ1-1	CASSSWTANTEAFF	TGTGCCAGCAGCTCTTGGACAGCCAACACTGAAGCTTTCTTT
.	TRBV7-9	TRBJ1-5	CASSRSRGSNQPQHF	TGTGCCAGCAGCCGATCCAGGGGTAGCAATCAGCCCCAGCATTTT
.	TRBV7-9	TRBJ1-2	CASSPRGQPYGHTF	TGTGCCAGCAGCCCCCGAGGACAGCCATATGGCCACACCTTC
TRBD1	TRBV28	TRBJ1-3	CASSSPGQGHGNTIYF	TGTGCCAGCAGTTCACCGGGACAGGGGCATGGAAACACCATATATTTT
.	TRBV19	TRBJ1-5	CASSWGRQGPQHF	TGTGCCAGTAGTTGGGGCCGACAAGGGCCCCAGCATTTT
TRBD1	TRBV5-1	TRBJ1-3	CASSTSGGGPSGNTIYF	TGCGCCAGCAGCACCTCAGGGGGAGGCCCTTCTGGAAACACCATATATTTT
.	TRBV6-5	TRBJ1-6	CASSYSRSSYNSPLHF	TGTGCCAGCAGTTATTCAAGGAGCTCCTATAATTCACCCCTCCACTTT
.	TRBV11-3	TRBJ1-4	CASSWTGGDEKLFF	TGTGCCAGCAGCTGGACGGGGGGGGATGAAAAACTGTTTTTT
.	TRBV11-2	TRBJ1-3	CASSLKGKNGNTIYF	TGTGCCAGCAGCTTAAAGGGGAAAAATGGAAACACCATATATTTT
.	TRBV6-5	TRBJ1-5	CASSYSIRYNQPQHF	TGTGCCAGCAGTTACTCCATCAGGTACAATCAGCCCCAGCATTTT
TRBD1	TRBV2	TRBJ1-2	CASSEGRGLGYTF	TGTGCCAGCAGTGAGGGCAGGGGGCTTGGCTACACCTTC
.	TRBV2	TRBJ1-6	CASSLQSGGNNSPLHF	TGTGCCAGCAGCCTCCAGTCGGGGGGCAATAATTCACCCCTCCACTTT
.	TRBV5-1	TRBJ2-1	CASSLIGRAISNEQFF	TGCGCCAGCAGCTTGATCGGCAGGGCCATTTCCAATGAGCAGTTCTTC
TRBD1	TRBV4-1	TRBJ1-2	CASRFQGVASYGYTF	TGCGCCAGCAGATTTCAGGGGGTCGCCAGCTATGGCTACACCTTC
TRBD1	TRBV9	TRBJ2-6	CASSVTQGAGANVLTF	TGTGCCAGCAGCGTAACACAGGGGGCTGGGGCCAACGTCCTGACTTTC
TRBD1	TRBV29-1	TRBJ1-2	CSDLTRDSVYGYTF	TGCAGCGACCTAACGAGGGACAGCGTCTATGGCTACACCTTC
.	TRBV29-1	TRBJ2-3	CSVSRLPDTQYF	TGCAGCGTTTCCCGACTACCAGATACGCAGTATTTT
.	TRBV30	TRBJ1-2	CAWSGGDYGYTF	TGTGCCTGGAGCGGCGGTGACTATGGCTACACCTTC
.	TRBV30	TRBJ1-6	CAWSVSLQNSPLHF	TGTGCCTGGAGTGTTAGTCTGCAAAATTCACCCCTCCACTTT
.	TRBV15	TRBJ2-3	CATSRTGTPDTQYF	TGTGCCACCAGCAGGACAGGTACACCAGATACGCAGTATTTT
.	TRBV5-4	TRBJ1-1	CASSFGGRRTEAFF	TGTGCCAGCAGCTTTGGGGGCAGGCGGACTGAAGCTTTCTTT
.	TRBV28	TRBJ1-1	CASSPWTDSNTEAFF	TGTGCCAGCAGTCCCTGGACAGACTCGAACACTGAAGCTTTCTTT
TRBD1	TRBV27	TRBJ2-3	CASRTGTGGDTQYF	TGTGCCAGCCGAACCGGGACAGGGGGGGATACGCAGTATTTT
.	TRBV15	TRBJ2-3	CATSRDQDKPTDTQYF	TGTGCCACCAGCAGAGATCAGGATAAACCCACAGATACGCAGTATTTT
TRBD1	TRBV4-1	TRBJ1-5	CASSQGVQGQGSINQPQHF	TGCGCCAGCAGCCAAGGTGTTCAGGGACAGGGGTCGATCAATCAGCCCCAGCATTTT
.	TRBV29-1	TRBJ1-4	CSVTQPNEKLFF	TGCAGCGTTACACAGCCTAATGAAAAACTGTTTTTT
TRBD1	TRBV13	TRBJ1-5	CASSLTGGVNQPQHF	TGTGCCAGCAGCTTAACAGGGGGCGTCAATCAGCCCCAGCATTTT
TRBD1	TRBV5-1	TRBJ2-7	CASSLVTGGTYEQYF	TGCGCCAGCAGCTTGGTTACAGGGGGTACCTACGAGCAGTACTTC
.	TRBV5-1	TRBJ2-3	CASSSRQRWDTQYF	TGCGCCAGCAGCTCGAGGCAAAGATGGGATACGCAGTATTTT
.	TRBV10-3	TRBJ2-7	CAISALGAEDEQYF	TGTGCCATCAGTGCGTTAGGGGCTGAGGACGAGCAGTACTTC
.	TRBV7-2	TRBJ1-1	CASSLVGGNTEAFF	TGTGCCAGCAGCTTAGTAGGGGGAAACACTGAAGCTTTCTTT
.	TRBV6-5	TRBJ1-4	CASSLWEYREKLFF	TGTGCCAGCAGTCTCTGGGAGTATCGGGAAAAACTGTTTTTT
.	TRBV7-7	TRBJ2-5	CASSAELQETQYF	TGTGCCAGCAGCGCCGAACTACAAGAGACCCAGTACTTC
TRBD1	TRBV7-9	TRBJ1-5	CASSLGTGDSNQPQHF	TGTGCCAGCAGCTTAGGGACAGGGGATAGCAATCAGCCCCAGCATTTT
TRBD1	TRBV2	TRBJ1-6	CASSAALMTGGNSPLHF	TGTGCCAGCAGTGCGGCTCTCATGACAGGGGGTAATTCACCCCTCCACTTT
TRBD1	TRBV18	TRBJ1-6	CASSPETGGSPLHF	TGTGCCAGCTCACCCGAGACAGGGGGTTCACCCCTCCACTTT
.	TRBV11-2	TRBJ2-6	CASSHLGGTGANVLTF	TGTGCCAGCAGCCACCTCGGCGGCACTGGGGCCAACGTCCTGACTTTC
.	TRBV9	TRBJ2-1	CASGEADSYNEQFF	TGTGCCAGCGGAGAGGCTGACTCCTACAATGAGCAGTTCTTC
TRBD1	TRBV4-3	TRBJ1-6	CASSQDRTGGFSPLHF	TGCGCCAGCAGCCAAGACCGGACAGGGGGCTTTTCACCCCTCCACTTT
TRBD1	TRBV14	TRBJ2-7	CASSRQGQGSYEQYF	TGTGCCAGCAGCCGACAGGGACAGGGGTCCTACGAGCAGTACTTC
TRBD1	TRBV9	TRBJ2-2	CASSVIGTGIAGELFF	TGTGCCAGCAGCGTAATTGGGACAGGGATCGCCGGGGAGCTGTTTTTT